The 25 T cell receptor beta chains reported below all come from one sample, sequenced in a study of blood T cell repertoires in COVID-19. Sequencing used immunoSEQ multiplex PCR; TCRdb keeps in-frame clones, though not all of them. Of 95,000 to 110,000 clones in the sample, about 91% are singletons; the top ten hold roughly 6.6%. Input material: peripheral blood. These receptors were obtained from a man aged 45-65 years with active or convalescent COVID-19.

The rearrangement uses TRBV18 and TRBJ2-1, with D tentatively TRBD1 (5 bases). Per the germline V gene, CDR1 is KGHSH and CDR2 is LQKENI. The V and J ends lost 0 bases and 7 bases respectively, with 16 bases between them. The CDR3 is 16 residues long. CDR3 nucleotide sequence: TGTGCCAGCTCACCACCGCCCAGGGAAGTGGATAATGAGCAGTTCTTC. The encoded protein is CASSPPPREVDNEQFF.

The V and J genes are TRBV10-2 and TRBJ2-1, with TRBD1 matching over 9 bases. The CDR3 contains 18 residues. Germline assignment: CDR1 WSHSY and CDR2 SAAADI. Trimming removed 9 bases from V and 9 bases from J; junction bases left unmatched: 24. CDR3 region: CARDWTGEREGLGSEQFF. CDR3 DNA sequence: TGCGCCAGGGACTGGACAGGGGAGAGGGAGGGCCTCGGATCTGAGCAGTTCTTC.

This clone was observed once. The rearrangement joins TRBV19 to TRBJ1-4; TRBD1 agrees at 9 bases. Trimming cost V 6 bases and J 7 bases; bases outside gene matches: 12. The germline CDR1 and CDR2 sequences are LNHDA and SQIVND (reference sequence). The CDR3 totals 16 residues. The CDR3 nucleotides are TGTGCCAGTAGCTCCACAACCGGGACAGGGTTTGAAAAACTGTTTTTT. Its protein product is CASSSTTGTGFEKLFF.

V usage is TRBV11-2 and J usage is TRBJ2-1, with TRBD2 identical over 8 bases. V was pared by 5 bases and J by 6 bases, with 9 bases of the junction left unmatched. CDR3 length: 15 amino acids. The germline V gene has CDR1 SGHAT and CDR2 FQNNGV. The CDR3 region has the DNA TGTGCCAGCAGCAAATCCGGACTAGCTATCAATGAGCAGTTCTTC. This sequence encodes CASSKSGLAINEQFF. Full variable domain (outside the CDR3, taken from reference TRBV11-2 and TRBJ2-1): EAGVAQSPRYKIIEKRQSVAFWCNPISGHATLYWYQQILGQGPKLLIQFQNNGVVDDSQLPKDRFSAERLKGVDSTLKIQPAKLEDSAVYLCASSKSGLAINEQFFGPGTRLTVL.

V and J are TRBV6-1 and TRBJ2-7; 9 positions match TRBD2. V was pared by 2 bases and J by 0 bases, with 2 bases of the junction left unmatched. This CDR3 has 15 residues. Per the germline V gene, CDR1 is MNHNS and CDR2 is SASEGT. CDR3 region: CASSELSGSSYEQYF. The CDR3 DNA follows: TGTGCCAGCAGTGAACTTAGCGGGAGCTCCTACGAGCAGTACTTC.

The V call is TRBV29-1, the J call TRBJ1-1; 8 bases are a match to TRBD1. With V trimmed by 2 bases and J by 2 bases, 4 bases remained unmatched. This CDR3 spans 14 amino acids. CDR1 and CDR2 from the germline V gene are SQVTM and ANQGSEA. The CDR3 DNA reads TGCAGCGTTGAACCCGGGACAGGCAACACTGAAGCTTTCTTT. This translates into CSVEPGTGNTEAFF.

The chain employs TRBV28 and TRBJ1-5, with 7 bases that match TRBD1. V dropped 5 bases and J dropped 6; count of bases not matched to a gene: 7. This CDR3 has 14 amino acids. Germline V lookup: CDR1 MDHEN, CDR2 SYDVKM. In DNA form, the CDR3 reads TGTGCCAGCAGTCCTGACAGGGTAAGTCAGCCCCAGCATTTT. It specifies CASSPDRVSQPQHF.

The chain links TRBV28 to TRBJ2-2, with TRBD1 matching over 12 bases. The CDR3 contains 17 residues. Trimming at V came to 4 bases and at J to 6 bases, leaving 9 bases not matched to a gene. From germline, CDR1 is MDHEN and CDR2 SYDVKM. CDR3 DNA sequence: TGTGCCAGCAGTTCCCGGGACAGGGGGCGCGTCTCCGGGGAGCTGTTTTTT. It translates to CASSSRDRGRVSGELFF.

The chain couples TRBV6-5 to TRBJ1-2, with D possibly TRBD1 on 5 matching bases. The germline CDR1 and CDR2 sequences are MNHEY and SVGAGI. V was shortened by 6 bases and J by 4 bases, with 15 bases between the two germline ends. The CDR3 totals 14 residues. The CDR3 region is CASSYTAGGYGYTF. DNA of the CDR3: TGTGCCAGCAGCTACACGGCGGGGGGCTATGGCTACACCTTC.

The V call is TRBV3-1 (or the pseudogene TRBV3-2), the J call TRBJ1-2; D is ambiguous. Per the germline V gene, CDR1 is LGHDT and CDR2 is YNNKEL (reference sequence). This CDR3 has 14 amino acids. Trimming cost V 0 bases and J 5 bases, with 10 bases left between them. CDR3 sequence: CASSQDNHGYGYTF. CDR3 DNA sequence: TGTGCCAGCAGCCAAGACAACCACGGGTATGGCTACACCTTC.

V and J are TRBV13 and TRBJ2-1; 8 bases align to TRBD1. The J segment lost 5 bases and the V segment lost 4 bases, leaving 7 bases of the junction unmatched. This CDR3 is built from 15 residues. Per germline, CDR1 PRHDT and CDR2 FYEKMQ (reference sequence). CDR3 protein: CASSSGQGYNNEQFF. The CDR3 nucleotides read TGTGCCAGCAGCTCCGGACAGGGTTACAACAATGAGCAGTTCTTC.

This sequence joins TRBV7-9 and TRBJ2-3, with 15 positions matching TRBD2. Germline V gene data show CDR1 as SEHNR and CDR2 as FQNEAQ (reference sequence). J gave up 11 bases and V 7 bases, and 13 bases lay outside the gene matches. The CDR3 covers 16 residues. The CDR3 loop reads CASITGVGLAGGLQYF. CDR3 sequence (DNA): TGTGCCAGCATCACGGGGGTCGGACTAGCGGGAGGGTTGCAGTATTTT.

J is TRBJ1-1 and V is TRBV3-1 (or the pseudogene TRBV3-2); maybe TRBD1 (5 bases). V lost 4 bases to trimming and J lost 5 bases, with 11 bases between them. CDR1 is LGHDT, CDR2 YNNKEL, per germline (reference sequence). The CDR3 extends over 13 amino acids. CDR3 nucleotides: TGTGCCAGCAGCCGTCAGGGCGGAACTGAAGCTTTCTTT. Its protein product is CASSRQGGTEAFF.

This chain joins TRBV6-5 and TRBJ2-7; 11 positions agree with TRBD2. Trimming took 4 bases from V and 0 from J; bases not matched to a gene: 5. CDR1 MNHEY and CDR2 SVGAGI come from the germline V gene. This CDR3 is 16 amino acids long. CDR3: CASSSVAGGSSYEQYF. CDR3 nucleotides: TGTGCCAGCAGTTCCGTAGCGGGGGGGAGCTCCTACGAGCAGTACTTC.

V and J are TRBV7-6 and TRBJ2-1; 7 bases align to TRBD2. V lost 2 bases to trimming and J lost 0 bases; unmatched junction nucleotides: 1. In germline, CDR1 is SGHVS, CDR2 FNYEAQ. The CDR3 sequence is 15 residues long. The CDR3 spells CASSLSGISYNEQFF. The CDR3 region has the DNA TGTGCCAGCAGCTTAAGCGGGATCTCCTACAATGAGCAGTTCTTC.

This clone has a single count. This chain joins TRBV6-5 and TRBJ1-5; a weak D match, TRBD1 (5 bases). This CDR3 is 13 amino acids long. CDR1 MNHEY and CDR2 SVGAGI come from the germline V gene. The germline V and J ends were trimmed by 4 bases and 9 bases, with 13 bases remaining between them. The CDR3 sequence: CASSSVPGRPQHF. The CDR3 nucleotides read TGTGCCAGCAGTTCGGTACCAGGGCGGCCCCAGCATTTT.

In nucleotides, the CDR3 is TGTGCCAGCAGCTTAACCGCGGGAGAAGTTACGCAGTATTTT. Translation: CASSLTAGEVTQYF. The genes are TRBV11-2 and TRBJ2-3, with TRBD2 identical over 7 bases. V shed 2 bases, J shed 8 bases, and the junction held 7 bases outside the gene matches. CDR3 length equals 14 residues. Germline CDR1 reads SGHAT; CDR2 reads FQNNGV.

The CDR3 region is CASSGTVLAGGRETQYF. CDR3 in DNA: TGTGCCAGCAGCGGCACCGTACTAGCGGGAGGGAGAGAGACCCAGTACTTC. This chain connects TRBV7-2 to TRBJ2-5, with 13 bases that match TRBD2. The CDR3 is 17 residues long. Trimming at V came to 5 bases and at J to 4 bases, leaving 10 bases not matched to a gene. The germline CDR1 and CDR2 sequences are SGHTA and FQGNSA.

The CDR3 coding sequence is TGTGCCACGCGCGGGAACTTTCACACCGGGGAGCTGTTTTTT. Translation: CATRGNFHTGELFF. This chain uses TRBV27 with TRBJ2-2; perhaps TRBD2 as D (6 bases). The CDR3 has 14 residues. The germline gives CDR1 MNHEY, CDR2 SMNVEV (reference sequence). The ends were cut back, 10 bases at V and 3 bases at J, with 15 bases in the middle.

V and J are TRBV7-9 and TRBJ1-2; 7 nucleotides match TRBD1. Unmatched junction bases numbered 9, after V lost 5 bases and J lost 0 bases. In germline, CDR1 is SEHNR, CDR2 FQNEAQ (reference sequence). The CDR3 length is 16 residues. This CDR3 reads CASSLQVTGANYGYTF. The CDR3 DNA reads TGTGCCAGCAGCCTACAGGTTACAGGGGCTAACTATGGCTACACCTTC.

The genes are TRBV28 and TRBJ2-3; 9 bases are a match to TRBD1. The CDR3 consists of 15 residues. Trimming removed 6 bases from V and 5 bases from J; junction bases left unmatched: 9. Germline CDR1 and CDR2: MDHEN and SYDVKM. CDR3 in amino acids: CASRAGTGFGDTQYF. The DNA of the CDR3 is TGTGCCAGCAGGGCCGGGACAGGGTTCGGAGATACGCAGTATTTT.

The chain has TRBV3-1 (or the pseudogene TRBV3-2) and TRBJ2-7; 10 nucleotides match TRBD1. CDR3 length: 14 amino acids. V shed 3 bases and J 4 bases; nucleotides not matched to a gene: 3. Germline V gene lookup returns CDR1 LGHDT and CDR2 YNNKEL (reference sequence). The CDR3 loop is CASSQGQGWYEQYF. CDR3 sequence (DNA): TGTGCCAGCAGCCAGGGACAGGGGTGGTACGAGCAGTACTTC.

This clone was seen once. This chain's CDR3 is CASSPNRGGNTIYF. The DNA for the CDR3 is TGTGCCAGCAGCCCGAACAGGGGTGGAAACACCATATATTTT. This chain links TRBV5-4 with TRBJ1-3; 7 nucleotides align to TRBD1. CDR1 and CDR2 (germline): SGHNT, YYREEE (reference sequence). The junction had 4 bases not matched to a gene; V was cut back by 4 bases and J by 3 bases. The CDR3 runs 14 residues.

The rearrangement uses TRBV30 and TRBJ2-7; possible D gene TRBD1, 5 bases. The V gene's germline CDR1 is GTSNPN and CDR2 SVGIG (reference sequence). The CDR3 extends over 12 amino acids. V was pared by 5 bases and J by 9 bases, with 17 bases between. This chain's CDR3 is CAWSSWGSWQYF. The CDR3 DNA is TGTGCCTGGTCCTCATGGGGCTCTTGGCAGTACTTC.

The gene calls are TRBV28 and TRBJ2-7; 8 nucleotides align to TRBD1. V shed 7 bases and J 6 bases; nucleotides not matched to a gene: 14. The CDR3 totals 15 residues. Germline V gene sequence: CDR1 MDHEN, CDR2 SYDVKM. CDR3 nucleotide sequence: TGTGCCAGCAACAATCCGGGACAGGTCCTAGGCGAGCAGTACTTC. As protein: CASNNPGQVLGEQYF.